This TCR beta chain was sequenced in a study of blood T cell repertoires in COVID-19. CDR1 SGHTA and CDR2 FQGNSA come from the germline V gene. The CDR3 is 15 amino acids. V was pared by 0 bases and J by 0 bases, with 9 bases between. In the source study's methods: Using reference gene primer amplification, nucleated cell counts were estimated. The repertoire was sequenced with immunoSEQ multiplex PCR; TCRdb's copy has only in-frame clones and lacks some. The DNA was the basis for D and trimming; V, J and clone size are from that table. The sample contains 120,000 or so clones, 80% to 90% of which appear only once.

This clonotype was obtained from a man of 80 years or more with active or convalescent COVID-19. V gene TRBV7-2 combines with J gene TRBJ2-7; TRBD2 is a possible D gene (5 bases). Sample: peripheral blood. The CDR3 is CASSLAGVSSYEQYF. The CDR3 DNA reads TGTGCCAGCAGCTTAGCCGGGGTCTCCTCCTACGAGCAGTACTTC. The variable domain in full, with the rest retrieved from reference TRBV7-2 and TRBJ2-7, is GAGVSQSPSNKVTEKGKDVELRCDPISGHTALYWYRQSLGQGLEFLIYFQGNSAPDKSGLPSDRFSAERTGGSVSTLTIQRTQQEDSAVYLCASSLAGVSSYEQYFGPGTRLTVT.